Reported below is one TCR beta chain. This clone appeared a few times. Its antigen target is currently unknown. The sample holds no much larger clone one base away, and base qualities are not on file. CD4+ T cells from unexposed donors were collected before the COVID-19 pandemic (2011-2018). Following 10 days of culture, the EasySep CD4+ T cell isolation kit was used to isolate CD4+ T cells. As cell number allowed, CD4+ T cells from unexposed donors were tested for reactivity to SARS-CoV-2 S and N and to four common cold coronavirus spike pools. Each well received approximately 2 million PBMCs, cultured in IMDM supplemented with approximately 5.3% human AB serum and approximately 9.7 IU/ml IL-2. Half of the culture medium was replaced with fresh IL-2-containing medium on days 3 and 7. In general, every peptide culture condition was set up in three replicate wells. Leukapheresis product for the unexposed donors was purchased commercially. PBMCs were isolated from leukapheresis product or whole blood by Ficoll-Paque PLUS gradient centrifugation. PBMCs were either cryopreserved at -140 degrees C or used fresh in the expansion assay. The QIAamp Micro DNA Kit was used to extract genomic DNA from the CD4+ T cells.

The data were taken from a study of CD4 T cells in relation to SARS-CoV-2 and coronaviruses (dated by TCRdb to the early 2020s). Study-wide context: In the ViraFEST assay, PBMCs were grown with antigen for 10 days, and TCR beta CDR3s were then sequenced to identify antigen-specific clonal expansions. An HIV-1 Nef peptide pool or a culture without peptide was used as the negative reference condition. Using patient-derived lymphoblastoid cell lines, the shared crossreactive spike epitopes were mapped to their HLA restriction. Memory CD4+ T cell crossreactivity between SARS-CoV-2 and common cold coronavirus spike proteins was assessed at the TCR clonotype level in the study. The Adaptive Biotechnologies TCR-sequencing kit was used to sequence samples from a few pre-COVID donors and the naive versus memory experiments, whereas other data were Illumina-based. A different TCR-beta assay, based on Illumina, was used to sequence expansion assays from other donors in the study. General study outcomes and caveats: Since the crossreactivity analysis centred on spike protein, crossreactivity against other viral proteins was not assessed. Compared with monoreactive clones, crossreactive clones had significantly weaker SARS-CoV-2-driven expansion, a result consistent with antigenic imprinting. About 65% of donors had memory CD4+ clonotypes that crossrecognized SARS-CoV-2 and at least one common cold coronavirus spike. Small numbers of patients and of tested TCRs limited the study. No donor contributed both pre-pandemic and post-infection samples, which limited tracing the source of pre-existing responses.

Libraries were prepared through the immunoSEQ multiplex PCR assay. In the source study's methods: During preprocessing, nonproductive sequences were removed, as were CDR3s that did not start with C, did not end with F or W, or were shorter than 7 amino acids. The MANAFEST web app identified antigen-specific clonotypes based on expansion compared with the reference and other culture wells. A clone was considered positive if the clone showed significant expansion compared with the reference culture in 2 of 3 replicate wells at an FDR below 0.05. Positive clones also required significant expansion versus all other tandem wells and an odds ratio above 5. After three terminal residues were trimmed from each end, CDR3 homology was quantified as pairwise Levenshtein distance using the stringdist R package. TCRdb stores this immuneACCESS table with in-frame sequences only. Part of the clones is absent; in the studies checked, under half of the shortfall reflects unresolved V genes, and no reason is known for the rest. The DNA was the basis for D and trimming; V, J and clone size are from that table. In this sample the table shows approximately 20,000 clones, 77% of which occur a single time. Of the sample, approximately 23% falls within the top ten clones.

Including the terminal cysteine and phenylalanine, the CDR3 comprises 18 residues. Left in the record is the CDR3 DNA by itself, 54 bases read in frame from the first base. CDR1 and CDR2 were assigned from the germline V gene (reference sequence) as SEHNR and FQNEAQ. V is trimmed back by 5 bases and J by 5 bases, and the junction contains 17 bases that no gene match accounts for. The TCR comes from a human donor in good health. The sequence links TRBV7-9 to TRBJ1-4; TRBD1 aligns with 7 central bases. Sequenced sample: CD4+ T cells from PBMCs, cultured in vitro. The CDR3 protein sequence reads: CASSPAITGVKGNEKLFF. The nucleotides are TGTGCCAGCAGCCCCGCCATCACAGGGGTAAAGGGAAATGAAAAACTGTTTTTT. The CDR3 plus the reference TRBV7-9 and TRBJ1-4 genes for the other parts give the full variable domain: DTGVSQNPRHKITKRGQNVTFRCDPISEHNRLYWYRQTLGQGPEFLTYFQNEAQLEKSRLLSDRFSAERPKGSFSTLEIQRTEQGDSAMYLCASSPAITGVKGNEKLFFGSGTQLSVL.